This TCR beta chain was identified during a study of shared clonotypes between healthy human individuals. The CDR3 is 17 residues long. Methods used by the authors: ImmunoSEQ output lacked quality scores and full-length reads, limiting matched filtering. The protocol was immunoSEQ multiplex PCR, while the TCRdb copy is restricted to in-frame clones and leaves out a portion. V, J and clone size are those of that table, while D and trimming were read from the DNA. The repertoire holds some 680,000 clones, with approximately 73% as singletons. This receptor was identified in a woman aged 25 to 45 in good health. Sequences were obtained from memory CD4+ T cells sorted from blood. As to subset: CD45RA-negative fraction. This chain connects TRBV21-1 to TRBJ2-1; the tabulated D call, TRBD1, remains unverified against the DNA. TRBV21-1 is shown as a pseudogene. CDR3 bases: TGTGCCAGCGAGCGTCTGTGGGACAGGGGGGCGTACAATGAGCAGTTCTTC. Its translation: CASERLWDRGAYNEQFF.